A selection of T cell receptor beta chains follows, all from one sample in a study of T cell responses to AZD1222 COVID-19 vaccine. TCRdb keeps only in-frame clones here, not all; method: immunoSEQ multiplex PCR. The sample has around 91,000 clones; around nine tenths are singletons. Sequenced material: peripheral blood, taken on day 0 of AZD1222 vaccination. These receptors originate from an adult in good health. Both conserved end residues are trimmed from each CDR3. The order of the fields is CDR3 length, V gene, clone size, CDR3 protein. Clone size, where shown, is once, few, many, or a class for clones that have expanded.

CDR3 length: 14
V gene: TRBV5-1
clone size: -
CDR3 protein: ASSLIWGSTVDTQY

CDR3 length: 10
V gene: TRBV5-1
clone size: -
CDR3 protein: ASSEGAYGYT

CDR3 length: 14
V gene: TRBV15
clone size: -
CDR3 protein: ATSRAGPRVDQPQH

CDR3 length: 13
V gene: TRBV2
clone size: few
CDR3 protein: ASSVTATGNSPLH

CDR3 length: 13
V gene: TRBV3-1/TRBV3-2
clone size: -
CDR3 protein: ASSQGTGGYSPLH

CDR3 length: 10
V gene: TRBV12-3/TRBV12-4
clone size: once
CDR3 protein: ASRSEGLRTF

CDR3 length: 16
V gene: TRBV5-4
clone size: -
CDR3 protein: ASSLISLAGGFYNEQF

CDR3 length: 11
V gene: TRBV7-8
clone size: -
CDR3 protein: ASSWGGNTEAF

CDR3 length: 12
V gene: TRBV7-9
clone size: once
CDR3 protein: ASSFLGLGETQY

CDR3 length: 11
V gene: TRBV28
clone size: -
CDR3 protein: ATVAGYQETQY

CDR3 length: 12
V gene: TRBV7-3
clone size: -
CDR3 protein: ASSLSGGNTEAF

CDR3 length: 11
V gene: TRBV18
clone size: once
CDR3 protein: ASSPDSQYGYT

CDR3 length: 11
V gene: TRBV9
clone size: -
CDR3 protein: ASSGLGNSPLH

CDR3 length: 11
V gene: TRBV19
clone size: -
CDR3 protein: ASSRQEGWPQH

CDR3 length: 13
V gene: TRBV18
clone size: -
CDR3 protein: ASSPGQGIHYGYT

CDR3 length: 12
V gene: TRBV7-3
clone size: -
CDR3 protein: ASSHRAGSYEQY

CDR3 length: 14
V gene: TRBV6-6
clone size: once
CDR3 protein: ASSYSGGGARETQY

CDR3 length: 15
V gene: TRBV7-7
clone size: -
CDR3 protein: ASSRYWGIRVRTEAF

CDR3 length: 11
V gene: TRBV4-1
clone size: -
CDR3 protein: ASSPPPGNTIY

CDR3 length: 15
V gene: TRBV5-8
clone size: -
CDR3 protein: ASSFYVGQGAGYGYT

CDR3 length: 14
V gene: TRBV5-6
clone size: -
CDR3 protein: ASSSTLTGNNSPLH

CDR3 length: 10
V gene: TRBV28
clone size: -
CDR3 protein: ASSLPRLPFV

CDR3 length: 12
V gene: TRBV4-2
clone size: few
CDR3 protein: ASSPPIGLGGYT

CDR3 length: 12
V gene: TRBV11-3
clone size: -
CDR3 protein: ASSLEGGSYEQY

CDR3 length: 10
V gene: TRBV28
clone size: -
CDR3 protein: ASFSSYNEQF

CDR3 length: 11
V gene: TRBV25-1
clone size: -
CDR3 protein: ASRDTGSAPLH

CDR3 length: 12
V gene: TRBV4-3
clone size: -
CDR3 protein: ASSQDWTLYGYT

CDR3 length: 15
V gene: TRBV27
clone size: -
CDR3 protein: ASSLKKRLAGVWEQY

CDR3 length: 14
V gene: TRBV3-1/TRBV3-2
clone size: -
CDR3 protein: ASSQWRGQGDTEAF

CDR3 length: 14
V gene: TRBV6-2/TRBV6-3
clone size: -
CDR3 protein: ASSYPGLAGARTQY

CDR3 length: 14
V gene: TRBV13
clone size: -
CDR3 protein: ASSPTPARVESGYT

CDR3 length: 14
V gene: TRBV3-1/TRBV3-2
clone size: -
CDR3 protein: ASSQEGGGNTGELF

CDR3 length: 9
V gene: TRBV29-1
clone size: -
CDR3 protein: SVEIGQTIY

CDR3 length: 12
V gene: TRBV19
clone size: -
CDR3 protein: ASSAGTGGNGYT

CDR3 length: 17
V gene: TRBV6-1
clone size: -
CDR3 protein: ASSDRRLVRASGINEQF

CDR3 length: 13
V gene: TRBV6-5
clone size: -
CDR3 protein: ASSKAGAGNTEAF

CDR3 length: 12
V gene: TRBV7-2
clone size: -
CDR3 protein: ASSSISTAYEQY

CDR3 length: 14
V gene: TRBV27
clone size: -
CDR3 protein: ASRDSGTGGRWPQH

CDR3 length: 14
V gene: TRBV2
clone size: once
CDR3 protein: ASMGLASGITDTQY

CDR3 length: 15
V gene: TRBV19
clone size: -
CDR3 protein: ASSTRQTGIAKNIQY

CDR3 length: 15
V gene: TRBV10-3
clone size: -
CDR3 protein: AVHRGTTGGSPNEQF

CDR3 length: 13
V gene: TRBV6-5
clone size: -
CDR3 protein: ASTSARRGESPLH